Listed here are 9 T cell receptor beta chains from one sample, sequenced in a study of OX40 agonist ivuxolimab in advanced cancers. Sequencing used immunoSEQ multiplex PCR; TCRdb keeps in-frame clones, though not all of them. The sample shows over 100,000 clones, 93% of them seen only once. Material: CD4+ or CD8+ T cells sorted from blood, obtained in a trial of the OX40 agonist ivuxolimab. Every receptor here comes from an adult with an advanced solid tumor such as melanoma, head and neck, liver or kidney cancer.

The J gene is TRBJ1-1, the V gene TRBV19; maybe TRBD1 (5 bases). Per the germline V gene, CDR1 is LNHDA and CDR2 is SQIVND (reference sequence). The CDR3 runs to 14 residues. With 4 bases removed from V and 1 base from J, the gap between germline ends came to 10 bases. The CDR3 sequence: CASSKDTPNTEAFF. DNA of the CDR3: TGTGCCAGTAGTAAGGACACACCGAACACTGAAGCTTTCTTT.

This clone was counted a single time. The chain joins TRBV5-5 to TRBJ1-1; D is undetermined. V lost 3 bases to trimming and J lost 1 base, with 10 bases between them. The CDR3 covers 14 residues. CDR1 and CDR2 (germline): SGHKS, YYEKEE (reference sequence). CDR3 sequence: CASSSLYANTEAFF. As DNA, the CDR3 is TGTGCCAGCAGCTCCTTATACGCGAACACTGAAGCTTTCTTT. Full variable domain (remainder filled in from reference TRBV5-5 and TRBJ1-1): DAGVTQSPTHLIKTRGQQVTLRCSPISGHKSVSWYQQVLGQGPQFIFQYYEKEERGRGNFPDRFSARQFPNYSSELNVNALLLGDSALYLCASSSLYANTEAFFGQGTRLTVV.

The V and J genes are TRBV11-2 and TRBJ1-5; TRBD1 is a possible D gene (5 bases). Germline lookup yields CDR1 SGHAT and CDR2 FQNNGV. Between the trimmed V and J ends, which lost 1 base and 3 bases, there was a span of 13 bases. This CDR3 spans 16 amino acids. The CDR3 sequence: CASSLVGGLDNQPQHF. The CDR3 region has the DNA TGTGCCAGCAGCTTAGTGGGGGGTTTGGACAATCAGCCCCAGCATTTT.

The gene calls are TRBV6-1 and TRBJ2-7, with D unresolved. This CDR3 is built from 11 residues. Germline CDR1 is MNHNS and CDR2 is SASEGT. Trimming cost V 2 bases and J 6 bases, with 5 bases left between them. The CDR3 sequence: CASSEWVEQYF. As DNA, the CDR3 is TGTGCCAGCAGTGAATGGGTCGAGCAGTACTTC.

J is TRBJ2-3 and V is TRBV6-5; TRBD2 matches 7 bases. V lost 0 bases and J lost 3; bases outside the gene matches: 3. CDR1 and CDR2 (germline): MNHEY, SVGAGI. There are 15 residues in the CDR3. The CDR3 bases are TGTGCCAGCAGTTACTCGTGGGGGGGTACAGATACGCAGTATTTT. Protein: CASSYSWGGTDTQYF.

V gene TRBV7-9 combines with J gene TRBJ1-1; possible D gene TRBD1, 6 bases. CDR1 SEHNR and CDR2 FQNEAQ come from the germline V gene (reference sequence). The CDR3 spans 15 residues. V lost 5 bases and J 5 bases, leaving 18 bases between the germline ends. The chain's CDR3 is CASSPRGGGYTEAFF. As DNA, the CDR3 is TGTGCCAGCAGCCCGCGGGGAGGGGGTTATACTGAAGCTTTCTTT.

This rearrangement joins TRBV29-1 to TRBJ2-4; possibly TRBD1 or TRBD2 for D (5 bases each). V was pared by 7 bases and J by 5 bases, with 12 bases between. From germline, CDR1 is SQVTM and CDR2 ANQGSEA. The CDR3 extends over 12 amino acids. The CDR3 loop is CSAGPGQNIQYF. DNA of the CDR3: TGCAGCGCAGGACCGGGACAAAACATTCAGTACTTC.

V is TRBV7-6 and J is TRBJ1-6; TRBD1 agrees at 8 bases. The CDR3 runs 15 residues. The trim removed 5 bases at V and 6 bases at J, leaving 6 bases unmatched. The germline CDR1 and CDR2 sequences are SGHVS and FNYEAQ. CDR3 DNA: TGTGCCAGCAGCCCCGGACAGGGTGGTAATTCACCCCTCCACTTT. It encodes CASSPGQGGNSPLHF. The full variable domain, completed using reference TRBV7-6 and TRBJ1-6, is GAGVSQSPRYKVTKRGQDVALRCDPISGHVSLYWYRQALGQGPEFLTYFNYEAQQDKSGLPNDRFSAERPEGSISTLTIQRTEQRDSAMYRCASSPGQGGNSPLHFGNGTRLTVT.

This clone was detected a few times. The chain has TRBV7-3 and TRBJ2-7, with D perhaps TRBD2 (5 bases). The CDR3 spans 14 residues. The V and J ends lost 3 bases and 0 bases respectively, with 9 bases between them. CDR1 SGHTA and CDR2 FQGTGA come from the germline V gene. The CDR3 spells CASSFAGSSYEQYF. The CDR3, as DNA: TGTGCCAGCAGCTTTGCGGGTTCCTCCTACGAGCAGTACTTC.